Listed below are T cell receptor beta chains from one sample, sequenced in a study of blood T cell repertoires in COVID-19. Assay: immunoSEQ multiplex PCR; the TCRdb copy retains only in-frame clones and omits some. The data contain over 75,000 clones, approximately 90% of them singletons. Sequencing input: peripheral blood. The origin of the receptors is a man in his sixties with acute or convalescent COVID-19. CDR3s include the opening cysteine and the closing phenylalanine or tryptophan. Fields, in order: J gene, D gene, clone size, V gene, CDR3 DNA, CDR3 protein. D genes are given only for firm matches. The size entry is marked missing in some rows and otherwise reads once, few, many or a size class.

>TRBJ1-2|.|.|TRBV19
TGTGCCAGTAGTATAGGTGGAGAGTTCTATGGCTACACCTTC
CASSIGGEFYGYTF
>TRBJ2-2|TRBD2|.|TRBV7-9
TGTGCCAGCAGCTCGTATCGGGGGGGCGGCACCGGGGAGCTGTTTTTT
CASSSYRGGGTGELFF
>TRBJ2-1|TRBD2|.|TRBV27
TGTGCCAGCAGTCCCTTGAAAGATAGCGGGAGTATGGGTGAGCAGTTCTTC
CASSPLKDSGSMGEQFF
>TRBJ2-1|.|.|TRBV4-3
TGCGCCAGCAGCCGTTATCGGGGGGCTAATGAGCAGTTCTTC
CASSRYRGANEQFF
>TRBJ2-5|.|.|TRBV6-6
TGTGCCAGCAGTTACTCCCGGTTCGGAGAGACCCAGTACTTC
CASSYSRFGETQYF
>TRBJ2-1|TRBD1|.|TRBV7-8
TGTGCCAGCAGCTTAACCGGGACAGTCGACCTCTTTTCCTACAATGAGCAGTTCTTC
CASSLTGTVDLFSYNEQFF
>TRBJ2-7|TRBD1|.|TRBV5-6
TGTGCCAGCAGCTGGACAGGGGTCTACGAGCAGTACTTC
CASSWTGVYEQYF
>TRBJ2-2|TRBD1|.|TRBV5-4
TGTGCCAGCAGCGGTACCATACTACAGGGGGCCGGGGAGCTGTTTTTT
CASSGTILQGAGELFF
>TRBJ1-1|.|.|TRBV9
TGTGCCAGCAGCCGAACGGATGACTCTGAAGCTTTCTTT
CASSRTDDSEAFF
>TRBJ2-3|TRBD2|.|TRBV7-2
TGTGCCAGCAGCCCAACTAGCGGGAGGGCCAGGGCAGATACGCAGTATTTT
CASSPTSGRARADTQYF
>TRBJ2-3|TRBD2|.|TRBV9
TGTGCCAGCAGCGGCGGGGGGGGCACAGATACGCAGTATTTT
CASSGGGGTDTQYF
>TRBJ2-3|.|few|TRBV10-3
TGTGCCATTACTTGGACTCTTGACACAGATACGCAGTATTTT
CAITWTLDTDTQYF
>TRBJ2-4|TRBD1|.|TRBV4-2
TGTGCCAGCAGCTCCCGGACAGGGGGGAACATTCAGTACTTC
CASSSRTGGNIQYF
>TRBJ2-7|TRBD1|.|TRBV2
TGTGCCTTATCGGACAGGCGCTCCTACGAGCAGTACTTC
CALSDRRSYEQYF
>TRBJ2-3|TRBD2|.|TRBV9
TGTGCCAGCAGCGTCAGGACTAGCGGTGGAGATACGCAGTATTTT
CASSVRTSGGDTQYF
>TRBJ2-7|.|.|TRBV21-1
TGTGCCAGCAGCAAAGTGGGGGCATTCAGCTACGAGCAGTACTTC
CASSKVGAFSYEQYF
>TRBJ2-1|.|.|TRBV4-3
TGCGCCAGCAGCCAAGAGTGGGCAGGGGGGCATGAGCAGTTCTTC
CASSQEWAGGHEQFF
>TRBJ1-1|.|.|TRBV5-1
TGCGCCAGCAGCCGTGCGTCGGGACTCTTGGGGGACACTGAAGCTTTCTTT
CASSRASGLLGDTEAFF
>TRBJ1-3|.|.|TRBV27
TGTGCCAGCAGTCCCTCCGTTGGAAACACCATATATTTT
CASSPSVGNTIYF
>TRBJ1-3|.|.|TRBV5-1
TGCGCCAGCAGCTTGGCCGGTGTGAGCTCTGGAAACACCATATATTTT
CASSLAGVSSGNTIYF
>TRBJ2-1|TRBD2|.|TRBV19
TGTGCCAGTATGCTAGCGGGAGGGAGTGAGCAGTTCTTC
CASMLAGGSEQFF
>TRBJ2-3|.|.|TRBV5-4
TGTGCCAGCAGCTTGACACTAGAGCAAGATACGCAGTATTTT
CASSLTLEQDTQYF
>TRBJ2-7|TRBD2|once|TRBV5-1
TGCGCCAGCAGGGTTTTTAGCGGGAACGAGCAGTACTTC
CASRVFSGNEQYF
>TRBJ2-7|.|.|TRBV5-5
TGTGCCAGCAGCTTGCTACCCTACGAGCAGTACTTC
CASSLLPYEQYF
>TRBJ2-7|.|few|TRBV5-6
TGTGCCAGCAGCTTTGGCCCCTACGAGCAGTACTTC
CASSFGPYEQYF
>TRBJ2-7|TRBD2|.|TRBV7-3
TGTGCCAGCAGCTTGACTAGCGGACCCTACGAGCAGTACTTC
CASSLTSGPYEQYF
>TRBJ2-7|TRBD2|.|TRBV4-2
TGTGCCAGCAGCCAAGATAGTGGACTAGCGGCCTACGAGCAGTACTTC
CASSQDSGLAAYEQYF
>TRBJ2-7|.|.|TRBV6-5
TGTGCCAGCAGTTACTCGGTCAGTCCTTCCTACGAGCAGTACTTC
CASSYSVSPSYEQYF
>TRBJ2-2|.|once|TRBV11-1
TGTGCCAGCACCGCCGCCAGATACACCGGGGAGCTGTTTTTT
CASTAARYTGELFF
>TRBJ2-2|TRBD2|once|TRBV6-2/TRBV6-3
TGTGCCAGCAGTCCCCTGGGACTAGCGCCCGGTACCGGGGAGCTGTTTTTT
CASSPLGLAPGTGELFF
>TRBJ1-1|.|.|TRBV3-1/TRBV3-2
TGTGCCAGCAGCCGGGGGGTCTCTGAAGCTTTCTTT
CASSRGVSEAFF
>TRBJ2-5|.|once|TRBV9
TGTGCCAGCAGCGAGATCGGGACGGGGGAAGAGACCCAGTACTTC
CASSEIGTGEETQYF
>TRBJ2-2|TRBD2|.|TRBV13
TGTGCCAGCAGACCTAGCGGGAGGGGGAACACCGGGGAGCTGTTTTTT
CASRPSGRGNTGELFF
>TRBJ1-1|.|.|TRBV6-5
TGTGCCAGCAGAAGGGGGACTGAAGCTTTCTTT
CASRRGTEAFF
>TRBJ2-7|TRBD2|.|TRBV5-5
TGTGCCAGCAGCTTGGAGCGGGGGGCCTACGAGCAGTACTTC
CASSLERGAYEQYF
>TRBJ1-6|.|.|TRBV19
TGTGCCAGTAGTATTGCGGGGGGTCAGGGATCACCCCTCCACTTT
CASSIAGGQGSPLHF
>TRBJ2-7|.|.|TRBV24-1
TGTGCCACCAGTGATTCTGGGCACTACGAGCAGTACTTC
CATSDSGHYEQYF
>TRBJ1-3|.|.|TRBV12-3/TRBV12-4
TGTGCCAGCAGCCATCCGGGGGGAACCATATATTTT
CASSHPGGTIYF
>TRBJ2-1|TRBD2|.|TRBV2
TGTGCCAGCAGTGATTCGGTAGCGGGAGGGCCGGTGGATGAGCAGTTCTTC
CASSDSVAGGPVDEQFF
>TRBJ2-5|TRBD1|.|TRBV7-9
TGTGCCAGCAGCTCAGTGGACAGGGGAGAGGAGACCCAGTACTTC
CASSSVDRGEETQYF
>TRBJ1-4|.|.|TRBV3-1/TRBV3-2
TGTGCCAGCAGCCAAGGCCGGACAGCAACTAATGAAAAACTGTTTTTT
CASSQGRTATNEKLFF
>TRBJ2-3|TRBD1|.|TRBV28
TGTGCCAGCATAGGACAGGGGCTACCAGATACGCAGTATTTT
CASIGQGLPDTQYF
>TRBJ1-6|TRBD1|.|TRBV3-1/TRBV3-2
TGTGCCAGCAGCCGGCCCGGACAGGTCGGAGATTCACCCCTCCACTTT
CASSRPGQVGDSPLHF
>TRBJ1-4|.|.|TRBV24-1
TGTGCCACCAGTAACGGTGGAAAACTGTTTTTT
CATSNGGKLFF
>TRBJ2-2|TRBD2|once|TRBV7-2
TGTGCCAGCAGCCGGGGACTAGCGGGAGCTGCGAACACCGGGGAGCTGTTTTTT
CASSRGLAGAANTGELFF